The clone carrying this T cell receptor (beta chain) was counted a few times. Its antigen remains unidentified. 13 Jbeta primers and 60 Vbeta primers were used for the PCR. Repertoires were generated with immunoSEQ multiplex PCR, while TCRdb's copy carries only in-frame clones and drops some. Among fewer than 70,000 clones listed, just under 70% were seen once. The germline V gene encodes CDR1 MRHNA and CDR2 SNTAGT. The CDR3 loop spans 15 amino acids. V shed 3 bases and J shed 0 bases, with 9 bases lying between them. These data originate in a study of cytomegalovirus exposure and HLA in healthy donors. General study points: In an earlier analysis, about 87% or about 30%: the productive usage of most TCR beta V segments. TCR beta chains numbering roughly 150 were designated cytomegalovirus-associated. CMV serostatus alone was available as immune exposure information.

The source material was PBMCs. The genes are TRBV6-4 and TRBJ1-5; D remains ambiguous. The receptor comes from a woman under 40 in good health and CMV-seronegative. CDR3 coding DNA: TGTGCCAGCAGTGATTCACAAGTTAGCAATCAGCCCCAGCATTTT. Translation: CASSDSQVSNQPQHF.